These 25 T cell receptor beta chains came from one sample sequenced in a study of regulatory T cells in long-lasting Graves disease. Time point specified: persistent/refractory GD, antithyroid drugs over 5 years with positive TRAb. The authors made the TCR library using RNA they extracted from PBMCs. For TCR beta, libraries came from iRepertoire HTBI primers and Arm-PCR of CDR3 regions. TCRdb reprocessed the multiplex PCR reads with MiXCR, giving one entry per CDR3 protein. Here the sample spans a few hundred thousand distinct CDR3 sequences, roughly a fifth being singletons. The material sequenced was peripheral blood mononuclear cells (PBMCs), taken when the disease was refractory, from a patient treated with antithyroid drugs. The receptor set was obtained from a female donor with Graves disease.

This clonotype has a handful of counts. An end of the junction differs from the germline gene, which may be a read error. This sequence joins TRBV7-7 and TRBJ2-5; 7 bases match TRBD1. This CDR3 contains 14 residues. Germline V lookup: CDR1 SSHAT, CDR2 FNYEAQ (reference sequence). The CDR3 DNA sequence: TGTGCTAGCAGCTCGACAGGGAACCAAGAGACCCAGTACTTC. Amino acids: CASSSTGNQETQYF.

The chain has TRBV12-3 or TRBV12-4 and TRBJ1-1; TRBD1 is a possible D gene (5 bases). This CDR3 is 15 amino acids long. The germline V and J ends were trimmed by 4 bases and 3 bases, with 15 bases remaining between them. This CDR3 is CASSSGGSSYTEAFF. In nucleotides, the CDR3 is TGTGCCAGCAGTTCGGGGGGTTCTAGTTACACTGAAGCTTTCTTT.

This chain uses TRBV6-5 with TRBJ2-2, with unresolved D. The CDR3 is made up of 14 amino acids. CDR1 and CDR2 from the germline V gene are MNHEY and SVGAGI. Between the trimmed V and J ends, which lost 4 bases and 5 bases, there was a span of 11 bases. The CDR3: CASSSHEGTGELFF. The CDR3, as DNA: TGTGCCAGCAGTTCCCACGAAGGGACCGGGGAGCTGTTTTTT.

This clonotype was counted many times. The chain couples TRBV11-2 to TRBJ2-2; 7 nucleotides agree with TRBD1. Losses at the gene ends were 3 bases for V and 5 bases for J; bases not matched to a gene: 9. There are 16 residues in the CDR3. Per the germline V gene, CDR1 is SGHAT and CDR2 is FQNNGV. The CDR3 region is CASSLLRGRRTGELFF. The CDR3 region has the DNA TGTGCCAGCAGCTTGTTAAGGGGGCGGCGGACCGGGGAGCTGTTTTTT.

The gene calls are TRBV19 and TRBJ1-1, with D tentatively TRBD1 (6 bases). V dropped 3 bases and J dropped 1 base, with 9 bases sitting between them. The CDR3 covers 14 residues. Germline V gene sequence: CDR1 LNHDA, CDR2 SQIVND (reference sequence). The CDR3 loop is CASSMDRPNTEAFF. The CDR3 region has the DNA TGTGCCAGTAGTATGGACAGACCGAACACTGAAGCTTTCTTT.

This clonotype was counted between two and nine times. V gene TRBV18 combines with J gene TRBJ1-5, with D hard to call. Trimming left V 2 bases short and J 6 bases short, with 8 bases between. The V gene's germline CDR1 is KGHSH and CDR2 LQKENI. CDR3 length: 13 amino acids. Here the CDR3 reads CASSPGEGQPQHF. DNA of the CDR3: TGTGCCAGCTCACCAGGGGAGGGTCAGCCCCAGCATTTT.

The gene calls are TRBV20-1 and TRBJ2-1; 11 nucleotides match TRBD2. The V segment lost 5 bases and the J segment 9 bases; nucleotides outside the gene matches: 9. This CDR3 spans 14 amino acids. In germline, CDR1 is DFQATT, CDR2 SNEGSKA (reference sequence). CDR3: CSAHPGLAAIEQFF. CDR3 sequence (DNA): TGCAGTGCTCATCCGGGACTAGCGGCGATTGAGCAGTTCTTC.

In its sample, this clonotype was seen once. V is TRBV7-2 and J is TRBJ2-1; 10 bases are shared with TRBD2. The CDR3 extends over 15 amino acids. The germline CDR1 and CDR2 sequences are SGHTA and FQGNSA. Unmatched junction bases numbered 3, after V lost 1 base and J lost 6 bases. The CDR3 loop reads CASSLVLAGSNEQFF. The CDR3, as DNA: TGTGCCAGCAGCTTAGTACTAGCGGGAAGCAATGAGCAGTTCTTC.

This clonotype was seen many times. The V and J genes are TRBV2 and TRBJ2-7, with 11 bases identical to TRBD2. Germline values: CDR1 SNHLY, CDR2 FYNNEI. V was pared by 3 bases and J by 0 bases, with 4 bases of the junction left unmatched. This CDR3 region has 16 residues. CDR3: CASSEGLAVNSYEQYF. The CDR3 nucleotides read TGTGCCAGCAGTGAGGGACTAGCGGTAAACTCCTACGAGCAGTACTTC.

The CDR3 sequence: CASSYGDSLAEQYF. The CDR3 DNA reads TGTGCCAGCAGTTACGGGGACAGTCTTGCCGAGCAGTACTTC. V gene TRBV6-2 or TRBV6-3 combines with J gene TRBJ2-7, with 7 positions matching TRBD1. Germline CDR1 and CDR2: MNHEY and SVGEGT. This CDR3 comprises 14 residues. J gave up 6 bases and V 2 bases, and 7 bases lay outside the gene matches.

In this sample, this clonotype turned up a few times. A much larger clone is a single base away; this may be a read error. The chain is built from TRBV7-2 and TRBJ2-7, with TRBD2 as a possible D gene (7 bases). The CDR3 totals 14 residues. Trimming stripped 1 base from V and 4 bases from J, with 11 bases between. Per the germline V gene, CDR1 is SGHTA and CDR2 is FQGNSA. CDR3 DNA sequence: TGTGCCAGCAGCTTAGGGGGAGGGGGATACGAGCAGTACTTC. As protein: CASSLGGGGYEQYF. The variable domain in full, completed from reference TRBV7-2 and TRBJ2-7, reads GAGVSQSPSNKVTEKGKDVELRCDPISGHTALYWYRQSLGQGLEFLIYFQGNSAPDKSGLPSDRFSAERTGGSVSTLTIQRTQQEDSAVYLCASSLGGGGYEQYFGPGTRLTVT.

On this clonotype: This sequence may be a read error, since a much larger clone differs from it by one base. This rearrangement joins TRBV12-3 or TRBV12-4 to TRBJ2-7; D tentatively fits TRBD1 or TRBD2 (6 bases each). The CDR3 has 14 residues. CDR3 in DNA: TGTGCCAGCAGTTTAGGGGGGGCGGACTACGAGCAGCACTTC. It yields the protein CASSLGGADYEQHF.

This chain connects TRBV6-2 or TRBV6-3 to TRBJ2-7; D remains unclear. V lost 6 bases and J lost 6, with 15 bases in between. CDR1 is MNHEY and CDR2 is SVGEGT in the germline V gene. This CDR3 has 13 amino acids. This CDR3 reads CASSLAVGFEQYF. The CDR3 DNA sequence: TGTGCCAGCAGCCTGGCAGTAGGTTTCGAGCAGTACTTC.

This clonotype occurred many times. J is TRBJ1-2 and V is TRBV7-2, with 8 bases that match TRBD1. With 5 bases clipped from V and 6 bases from J, the junction kept 8 bases outside the gene matches. Germline V gene sequence: CDR1 SGHTA, CDR2 FQGNSA. This CDR3 contains 14 residues. CDR3 DNA: TGTGCCAGCAGCACCTACAGGGGGAATAATGGCTACACCTTC. Translating it yields CASSTYRGNNGYTF.

Remarks on this clonotype: This may be a read error, as it is one base from a much larger clone. This chain uses TRBV28 with TRBJ2-7, with D perhaps given as TRBD1 or TRBD2 (6 bases each). Germline CDR1 reads MDHEN; CDR2 reads SYDVKM. The CDR3 totals 15 residues. The CDR3 sequence: CASSPYRVTDYGQYF. Written as DNA, the CDR3 is TGTGCCAGCAGTCCTTACAGGGTAACGGACTACGGGCAGTACTTC.

This clonotype was recorded a few times. This sequence joins TRBV10-3 and TRBJ2-7, with D perhaps matching TRBD1 or TRBD2 (5 bases each). V lost 5 bases, J lost 5 bases, and 10 bases lay in between. This CDR3 region has 12 residues. Germline CDR1 ENHRY, CDR2 SYGVKD. CDR3 nucleotides: TGTGCCATCAGTAGGGGAGTGGACGAGCAGTACTTC. Protein sequence: CAISRGVDEQYF.

The chain combines TRBV6-1 with TRBJ1-2, with a possible D match to TRBD1 (5 bases). The ends were cut back, 8 bases at V and 3 bases at J, with 16 bases in the middle. The CDR3 is 14 residues long. The germline gives CDR1 MNHNS, CDR2 SASEGT. For the CDR3, the DNA is TGTGCCAGCCGAATAGCCCAGGGCTACTATGGCTACACCTTC. Residues: CASRIAQGYYGYTF.

V and J are TRBV28 and TRBJ2-7; D tentatively reads TRBD1 or TRBD2 (5 bases each). Trimming stripped 6 bases from V and 6 bases from J, with 12 bases between. The CDR3 totals 12 residues. CDR1 is MDHEN, CDR2 SYDVKM, per germline. CDR3 coding DNA: TGTGCCAGCAGCCTGGGGGAGACCGAGCAGTACTTC. Protein: CASSLGETEQYF.

This clonotype was detected only once. The DNA is omitted, as the CDR3 cannot be located on it reliably, and the CDR3 follows TCRdb's listing. The chain joins TRBV5-6 to TRBJ1-2. Germline V CDR1 and CDR2: SGHDT, YYEEEE. The CDR3 comprises 17 residues, both ends counted. The CDR3 reads CASSFYICSASDYGYTF.

This clonotype occurred a few times. For the CDR3, the DNA is TGTGCCAGCAGCCCTGACAGGGTTTATGAAAAACTGTTTTTT. As protein: CASSPDRVYEKLFF. The chain couples TRBV27 to TRBJ1-4, with 7 positions matching TRBD1. V was pared by 6 bases and J by 6 bases, with 7 bases of the junction left unmatched. Germline CDR1 and CDR2: MNHEY and SMNVEV (reference sequence). The CDR3 is 14 residues long.

The gene calls are TRBV14 and TRBJ1-2; D unresolved. With 4 bases removed from V and 7 bases from J, the gap between germline ends came to 13 bases. From germline, CDR1 is SGHDN and CDR2 FVKESK. CDR3 size: 13 residues. CDR3 in DNA: TGTGCCAGCAGCCCAGATCGGAGAGGTGGCTACACCTTC. Its translation: CASSPDRRGGYTF.

This clonotype has only a few counts. The V call is TRBV19, the J call TRBJ1-1, with D uncertain. CDR3 length: 13 amino acids. V was trimmed by 3 bases and J by 3 bases, leaving 8 bases between them. CDR1 LNHDA and CDR2 SQIVND come from the germline V gene (reference sequence). The CDR3 DNA reads as TGTGCCAGTAGTATTGCCGGGGACACTGAAGCTTTCTTT. This codes for CASSIAGDTEAFF.

This clonotype turned up a few times. A much larger clone lies one base from this, so it may be a read error. V is TRBV6-1 and J is TRBJ2-2, with D maybe TRBD2 (6 bases). The CDR3 extends over 15 amino acids. The ends were cut back, 5 bases at V and 0 bases at J, with 10 bases in the middle. The germline V gene has CDR1 MNHNS and CDR2 SASEGT. The CDR3 is CASSQTSPNTGELFF. DNA for the CDR3: TGTGCCAGCAGTCAAACTAGCCCGAACACCGGGGAGCTGTTTTTT.

A remark on this clonotype: A junction boundary mismatches the germline segment, possibly from a read error. V gene TRBV27 combines with J gene TRBJ2-7; 11 positions agree with TRBD2. The V gene's germline CDR1 is MNHEY and CDR2 SMNVEV (reference sequence). CDR3 size: 16 residues. The CDR3 DNA reads as TGTGCCGGCAGTTCCATGACTAGCGGGGCCGCCTACGAGCAGTACTTC. Translating it yields CAGSSMTSGAAYEQYF.

This clonotype was counted many times. This sequence joins TRBV19 and TRBJ1-1; a weak D match, TRBD1 (6 bases). V was cut by 7 bases and J by 0 bases, with 18 bases left in between. Germline V CDR1 and CDR2: LNHDA, SQIVND (reference sequence). This CDR3 contains 16 residues. Here the CDR3 DNA reads TGTGCCAGTACCGCCACGGACAGTTGGGTGAACACTGAAGCTTTCTTT. Residues: CASTATDSWVNTEAFF.